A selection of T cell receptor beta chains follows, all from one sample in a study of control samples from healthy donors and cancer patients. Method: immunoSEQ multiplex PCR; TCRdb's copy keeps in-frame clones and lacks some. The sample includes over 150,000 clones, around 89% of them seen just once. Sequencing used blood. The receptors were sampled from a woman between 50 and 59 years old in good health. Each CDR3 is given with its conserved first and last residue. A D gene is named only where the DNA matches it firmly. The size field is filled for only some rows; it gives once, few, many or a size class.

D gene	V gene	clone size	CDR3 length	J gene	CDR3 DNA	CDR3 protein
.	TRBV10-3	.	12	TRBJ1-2	TGTGCCACCTCACGGGCTGACTATGGCTACACCTTC	CATSRADYGYTF
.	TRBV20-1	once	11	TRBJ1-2	TGCAGTGCTGGGCGAGGGGATGGCTACACCTTC	CSAGRGDGYTF
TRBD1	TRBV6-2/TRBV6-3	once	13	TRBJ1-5	TGTGCCAGCAGCCAGGGGGCTAGCCAGCCCCAGCATTTT	CASSQGASQPQHF
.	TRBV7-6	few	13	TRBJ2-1	TGTGCCAGCAGCTTAGATAGGTGGACTGAGCAGTTCTTC	CASSLDRWTEQFF
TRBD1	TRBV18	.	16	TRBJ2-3	TGTGCCAGCTCACCACGGGGACAGGGAGGTACAGATACGCAGTATTTT	CASSPRGQGGTDTQYF
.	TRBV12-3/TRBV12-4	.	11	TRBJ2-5	TGTGCCAGCAGCCCCCTGGAGACCCAGTACTTC	CASSPLETQYF
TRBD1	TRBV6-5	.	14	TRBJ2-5	TGTGCCAGCATTCGGGACAGGGCCCCGGAGACCCAGTACTTC	CASIRDRAPETQYF
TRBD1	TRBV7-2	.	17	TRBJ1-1	TGTGCCAGCAGATCCGGGACAGGGGCACACATGAACACTGAAGCTTTCTTT	CASRSGTGAHMNTEAFF
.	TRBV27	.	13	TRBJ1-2	TGTGCCAGCACCGGGACACCTAACTATGGCTACACCTTC	CASTGTPNYGYTF
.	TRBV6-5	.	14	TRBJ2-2	TGTGCCAGCTGGCAGGATACGGGCACCGGGGAGCTGTTTTTT	CASWQDTGTGELFF
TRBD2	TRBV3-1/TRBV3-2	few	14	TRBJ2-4	TGTGCCAGCAGCCAGGGCGGGAGTTCGGGCATTCAGTACTTC	CASSQGGSSGIQYF
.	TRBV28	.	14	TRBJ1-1	TGTGCCAGCTGTCCGGCGGGGGGCTACACTGAAGCTTTCTTT	CASCPAGGYTEAFF
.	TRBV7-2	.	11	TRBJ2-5	TGTGCCAGCAGCTCCAGTAAGACCCAGTACTTC	CASSSSKTQYF
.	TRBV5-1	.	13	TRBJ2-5	TGCGCCAGCAGCACCGACCGCCCCATGGCCCAGTACTTC	CASSTDRPMAQYF
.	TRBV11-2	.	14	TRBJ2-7	TGTGCCAGCAGCTCCGGACGGGCAACCTACGAGCAGTACTTC	CASSSGRATYEQYF
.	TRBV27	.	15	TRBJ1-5	TGTGCCAGCAGTTTAGGTCAGGGGAGCAATCAGCCCCAGCATTTT	CASSLGQGSNQPQHF
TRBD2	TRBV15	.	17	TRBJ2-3	TGTGCCACCAGCAGTGCCCAAACGGGGGGGTCCACAGATACGCAGTATTTT	CATSSAQTGGSTDTQYF
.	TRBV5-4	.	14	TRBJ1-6	TGTGCCAGCAGCTTGGCCCAGGGACTCTCACCCCTCCACTTT	CASSLAQGLSPLHF
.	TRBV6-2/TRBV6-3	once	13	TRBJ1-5	TGTGCCAGCAGTTACGATCGGGCCTACCCGGAGCATTTT	CASSYDRAYPEHF
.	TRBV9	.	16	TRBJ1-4	TGTGCCAGCAGCGCATCTCTCGGGCTTACGAATGAAAAACTGTTTTTT	CASSASLGLTNEKLFF
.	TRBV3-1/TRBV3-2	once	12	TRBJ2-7	TGTGCCAGCAGCCAAAAGGGCTACGAGCAGTACTTC	CASSQKGYEQYF
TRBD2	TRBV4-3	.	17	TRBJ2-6	TGCGCCAGCAGCCTAAGCGGGGCTGGCTCTGGGGCCAACGTCCTGACTTTC	CASSLSGAGSGANVLTF
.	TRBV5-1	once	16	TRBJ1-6	TGCGCCAGCACCCCCGGGTTGGGCGGAAATAATTCACCCCTCCACTTT	CASTPGLGGNNSPLHF
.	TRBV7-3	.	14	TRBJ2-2	TGTGCCAGCAGCTTCGCCAGGGGCTCCGGGGAGCTGTTTTTT	CASSFARGSGELFF
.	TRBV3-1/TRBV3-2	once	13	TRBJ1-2	TGTGCCAGCAGCCAAGGTCTCAGCGACGGCTACACCTTC	CASSQGLSDGYTF
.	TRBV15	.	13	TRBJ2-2	TGTGCCACCAGCAGCCAAACCTTCGGGGAGCTGTTTTTT	CATSSQTFGELFF
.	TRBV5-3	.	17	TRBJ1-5	TGTGCCAGAAGCTTGTGTGGAATCAGGGGTCTGAATCAGCCCCAGCATTTT	CARSLCGIRGLNQPQHF
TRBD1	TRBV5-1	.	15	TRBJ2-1	TGCGCCAGCAGCCCGGAGGGGACAGGGGGACTTGAGCAGTTCTTC	CASSPEGTGGLEQFF
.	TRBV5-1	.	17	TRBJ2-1	TGCGCCAGCAGACGGGGGGCCTGGAGGGTCGAACAGGATGAGCAGTTCTTC	CASRRGAWRVEQDEQFF
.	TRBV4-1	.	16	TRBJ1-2	TGCGCCAGCAGCCACCGAGGCCGGGGAAGGAACTATGGCTACACCTTC	CASSHRGRGRNYGYTF
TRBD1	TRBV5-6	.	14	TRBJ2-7	TGTGCCAGCAGCTTGGAGGTCAGGGGGTACGAGCAGTACTTC	CASSLEVRGYEQYF
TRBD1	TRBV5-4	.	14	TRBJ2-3	TGTGCCAGCAGCCCATGGACAGGGGAAGATACGCAGTATTTT	CASSPWTGEDTQYF
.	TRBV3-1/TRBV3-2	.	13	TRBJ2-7	TGTGCCAGCAGCCCAACGATATCCTACGAGCAGTACTTC	CASSPTISYEQYF
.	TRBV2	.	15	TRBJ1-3	TGTGCCAGCAGTGAAATACAGGTTACTGGAAACACCATATATTTT	CASSEIQVTGNTIYF
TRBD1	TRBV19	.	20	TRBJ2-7	TGTGCCAGTAGTCTCTACTCCGGGACAGGGGGTACCGGGATGGCGAGTGAGCAGTACTTC	CASSLYSGTGGTGMASEQYF
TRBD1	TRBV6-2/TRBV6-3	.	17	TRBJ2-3	TGTGCCAGCAGTTACTCGACTGGACAGGCGACCACAGATACGCAGTATTTT	CASSYSTGQATTDTQYF
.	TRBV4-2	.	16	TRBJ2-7	TGTGCCAGCAGCCAAGGCGATAGCGGAAGCTGGCGAGAGCAGTACTTC	CASSQGDSGSWREQYF
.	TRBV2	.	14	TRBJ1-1	TGTGCCAGCAGCCCAGGTGGAGCCAGAACTGAAGCTTTCTTT	CASSPGGARTEAFF
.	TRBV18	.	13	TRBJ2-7	TGTGCCAGCTCACCTACTAACACCTACGAGCAGTACTTC	CASSPTNTYEQYF
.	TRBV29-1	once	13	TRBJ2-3	TGCAGCGTTGGCCAGGGGTTTTCAGATACGCAGTATTTT	CSVGQGFSDTQYF
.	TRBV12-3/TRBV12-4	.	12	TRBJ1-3	TGTGCCAGCAAGCGGTCTGGAAACACCATATATTTT	CASKRSGNTIYF
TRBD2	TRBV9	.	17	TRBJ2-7	TGTGCCAGCAGCGTCGGAGTAGCGGGAGAGACTCCGGGGGAGCAGTACTTC	CASSVGVAGETPGEQYF
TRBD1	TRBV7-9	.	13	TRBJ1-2	TGTGCCAGCAGCCAAGACAGGGGTTATGGCTACACCTTC	CASSQDRGYGYTF